The following is a TCR beta chain sequence with its context. What it binds is not known. The data were obtained in a study of T cell responses to AZD1222 COVID-19 vaccine. The protocol was immunoSEQ multiplex PCR, while the TCRdb copy is restricted to in-frame clones and leaves out a portion. The sample yields about 83,000 clones, more than 75% seen once. The study's findings and limits: Spike-spanning, vaccine-associated CD4 TCRs were dominant at 160-218 and 743-854. Repertoire collection took place solely once the T cell response had peaked. Unmutated variant regions are reportedly the target of nearly half of TCRs that are spike-specific.

Per the germline V gene, CDR1 is MDHEN and CDR2 is SYDVKM. V lost 9 bases to trimming and J lost 6 bases; unmatched junction nucleotides: 14. This CDR3 is built from 16 residues. The receptor comes from an adult in good health. This rearrangement joins TRBV28 to TRBJ2-1; 10 bases line up with TRBD2. Source: peripheral blood, taken on day 0 of AZD1222 vaccination. The CDR3 sequence is CASRTAGGPSINEQFF. The CDR3 DNA sequence: TGTGCCAGTAGAACAGCGGGAGGGCCCTCGATCAATGAGCAGTTCTTC.